Listed below are T cell receptor beta chains from one sample, sequenced in a study of blood T cell repertoires in COVID-19. Clones were sequenced by immunoSEQ multiplex PCR, and TCRdb holds only the in-frame ones, with some missing. The table shows approximately 150,000 clones, with roughly 88% occurring only once. Sequencing was carried out using peripheral blood. These receptors originate from a man between 18 and 29 years old with COVID-19, enrolled during active disease. The CDR3 runs from the conserved cysteine through the conserved F or W. Fields, in order: V gene, J gene, D gene, clone size, CDR3 DNA, CDR3 protein. The D gene is left open where the match is weak. Some rows mark clone size as missing; the rest say once, few, many or name a class of expanded clone.

>TRBV10-3|TRBJ1-2|NA|NA
TGTGCCATCAGTACTCACCTCCCGGGAGACTATGGCTACACCTTC
CAISTHLPGDYGYTF
>TRBV2|TRBJ2-7|NA|few
TGTGCCAGCAGGAAGTCTAGAACCCACGAGCAGTACTTC
CASRKSRTHEQYF
>TRBV7-6|TRBJ2-2|NA|once
TGTGCCAGCAGCAAAAAGATGGGGCAGAACACCGGGGAGCTGTTTTTT
CASSKKMGQNTGELFF
>TRBV27|TRBJ2-5|TRBD2|NA
TGTGCCAGCAGTTTATGGGCGGGGGGGGTCCAAGAGACCCAGTACTTC
CASSLWAGGVQETQYF
>TRBV9|TRBJ2-1|TRBD1|NA
TGTGCCAGCAGCGTGGGTACAGGGGCCTACAATGAGCAGTTCTTC
CASSVGTGAYNEQFF
>TRBV24-1|TRBJ1-2|TRBD1|NA
TGTGCCACCAGTGCCCGGACAGGGACTTATGGCTACACCTTC
CATSARTGTYGYTF
>TRBV15|TRBJ1-2|NA|NA
TGTGCCACCAGCAGAGATCGGGGGTCTACTTATGGCTACACCTTC
CATSRDRGSTYGYTF
>TRBV5-6|TRBJ1-5|NA|NA
TGTGCCAGCAGCTTGTGGGGGGGCGGCCAGCCCCAGCATTTT
CASSLWGGGQPQHF
>TRBV5-1|TRBJ2-7|TRBD2|NA
TGCGCCAGCAGCTACCGGGACTACTACGAGCAGTACTTC
CASSYRDYYEQYF
>TRBV7-3|TRBJ2-5|TRBD2|NA
TGTGCCAGCAGCCCGGTAGCGGGAAGTGGTCAGACCCAGTACTTC
CASSPVAGSGQTQYF
>TRBV20-1|TRBJ2-3|NA|NA
TGCAGTGCTAGTGGGGGGCTGAGGGATTACACAGATACGCAGTATTTT
CSASGGLRDYTDTQYF
>TRBV12-3/TRBV12-4|TRBJ2-5|NA|NA
TGTGCCATCCGGGGTGATCAAGAGACCCAGTACTTC
CAIRGDQETQYF
>TRBV7-9|TRBJ2-1|TRBD2|NA
TGTGCCAGCAGCCGAGGGACTAGCGGGTACAATGAGCAGTTCTTC
CASSRGTSGYNEQFF
>TRBV6-5|TRBJ2-2|NA|NA
TGTGCCAGCAGTCCCCGACAGGTGAACACCGGGGAGCTGTTTTTT
CASSPRQVNTGELFF
>TRBV30|TRBJ2-7|NA|NA
TGTGCCTGGAGCATACAGACAGGCCACGAGCAGTACTTC
CAWSIQTGHEQYF
>TRBV24-1|TRBJ2-5|TRBD2|NA
TGTGCCACCAGTGAGACTAGCGGGAGACCGTGGGAGACCCAGTACTTC
CATSETSGRPWETQYF
>TRBV19|TRBJ1-1|TRBD1|NA
TGTGCCAGTAGTTGGACAGGGCACGGCACTGAAGCTTTCTTT
CASSWTGHGTEAFF
>TRBV11-3|TRBJ2-3|NA|NA
TGTGCCAGCAGCCGTGCGGGGGCCACAGATACGCAGTATTTT
CASSRAGATDTQYF
>TRBV28|TRBJ2-7|TRBD1|NA
TGTGCCAGCAGAGGCCCGATCGGACAGGGGACTTCCTACGAGCAGTACTTC
CASRGPIGQGTSYEQYF
>TRBV7-8|TRBJ2-7|TRBD2|once
TGTGCCAGCAGCCAATCCCCAGCGGGAGCCAACGAGCAGTACTTC
CASSQSPAGANEQYF
>TRBV5-5|TRBJ2-6|TRBD1|NA
TGTGCCAGCAGCCCGGGACAGCCTGGGGCCAACGTCCTGACTTTC
CASSPGQPGANVLTF
>TRBV7-7|TRBJ1-1|NA|NA
TGTGCTAGCAGCTTAGATCGGAACACTGAAGCTTTCTTT
CASSLDRNTEAFF
>TRBV28|TRBJ2-7|TRBD2|NA
TGTGCCAGCAGTCCGGGACTAGCGGGCACCAACTCCTACGAGCAGTACTTC
CASSPGLAGTNSYEQYF
>TRBV6-2/TRBV6-3|TRBJ1-5|NA|NA
TGTGCCAGCAGTTACTCGACATATGGGGGCGGAAATCAGCCCCAGCATTTT
CASSYSTYGGGNQPQHF
>TRBV28|TRBJ1-2|NA|NA
TGTGCCAGCTCGCGGTCTAACTATGGCTACACCTTC
CASSRSNYGYTF
>TRBV28|TRBJ2-7|NA|once
TGTGCCAGCAATTACCTCGGACACTACGAGCAGTACTTC
CASNYLGHYEQYF
>TRBV28|TRBJ2-7|TRBD2|few
TGTGCCAGCAGCTTCAGTAGGGGAGGGCCCTACGAGCAGTACTTC
CASSFSRGGPYEQYF
>TRBV28|TRBJ2-5|TRBD1|NA
TGTGCCAGTCTTTTACAGGGGGCCCAAGAGACCCAGTACTTC
CASLLQGAQETQYF
>TRBV27|TRBJ2-5|NA|once
TGTGCCAGCAGGCCCGACAGGATTTACCAAGAGACCCAGTACTTC
CASRPDRIYQETQYF
>TRBV28|TRBJ1-1|TRBD1|few
TGTGCCAGCAGTTCGGGACAGGGCAGCACTGAAGCTTTCTTT
CASSSGQGSTEAFF
>TRBV9|TRBJ2-1|TRBD2|few
TGTGCCAGCAGCGTAGGACTAGCGAAATACAATGAGCAGTTCTTC
CASSVGLAKYNEQFF
>TRBV9|TRBJ1-6|NA|few
TGTGCCAGCAGCACCCACCCAGGACAGACAAATTCACCCCTCCACTTT
CASSTHPGQTNSPLHF
>TRBV7-9|TRBJ2-3|NA|NA
TGTGCCAGCAGCTCTGTCACAGATACGCAGTATTTT
CASSSVTDTQYF
>TRBV27|TRBJ2-7|NA|NA
TGTGCCAGCAGTTTATGGCGGGATTACGAGCAGTACTTC
CASSLWRDYEQYF
>TRBV19|TRBJ1-4|NA|few
TGTGCCAGTAGTGCCGGGAATAATGAAAAACTGTTTTTT
CASSAGNNEKLFF
>TRBV7-2|TRBJ2-7|TRBD2|NA
TGTGCCAGCAGCTTAGCAGGACTAGCGCCGAATAAGGGGGAGCAGTACTTC
CASSLAGLAPNKGEQYF
>TRBV30|TRBJ1-1|NA|NA
TGTGCCTGGAGGAAGGGGGAGGGGGCTTTCTTT
CAWRKGEGAFF
>TRBV13|TRBJ1-4|TRBD1|NA
TGTGCCAGCAGCTCGGACAGGGGAAGGTTAGGAAAACTGCTTTTT
CASSSDRGRLGKLLF
>TRBV5-1|TRBJ2-1|TRBD2|NA
TGCGCCAGCGCCGGGACTAGCGGGTCGGTTGAGCAGTTCTTC
CASAGTSGSVEQFF
>TRBV27|TRBJ1-3|NA|NA
TGTGCCAGCAGTCGACTGAGCTCTGGAAACACCATATATTTT
CASSRLSSGNTIYF
>TRBV3-1/TRBV3-2|TRBJ1-1|TRBD1|NA
TGTGCCAGCAGCCGCCGGGACAGGGGTAACACTGAAGCTTTCTTT
CASSRRDRGNTEAFF
>TRBV12-3/TRBV12-4|TRBJ1-2|NA|once
TGTGCCAGCAGCTCCTTGGGGGGCTATGGCTACACCTTC
CASSSLGGYGYTF
>TRBV7-8|TRBJ2-7|TRBD1|NA
TGTGCCAGCAGCCTTACAGGGGTAGGCCTCTACGAGCAGTACTTC
CASSLTGVGLYEQYF
>TRBV28|TRBJ1-5|NA|NA
TGTGCCAGCAATCGGAACAGCTATCAGCCCCAGCATTTT
CASNRNSYQPQHF
>TRBV5-1|TRBJ2-7|TRBD2|NA
TGCGCCAGCAGCTTGGTTGGTTCGGCAGGGACTAACGAGCAGTACTTC
CASSLVGSAGTNEQYF
>TRBV18|TRBJ1-2|TRBD1|NA
TGTGCCAGCTCACCACCGGGACAGGGAAAGGTCTATGGCTACACCTTC
CASSPPGQGKVYGYTF
>TRBV24-1|TRBJ2-3|NA|NA
TGTGCCACCAGCCCCATCGGGAGAGATACGCAGTATTTT
CATSPIGRDTQYF
>TRBV6-5|TRBJ1-6|NA|NA
TGTGCCAGCAGTCCGGGGAGGGTCGGTTCACCCCTCCACTTT
CASSPGRVGSPLHF
>TRBV9|TRBJ1-1|TRBD1|NA
TGTGCCAGCAGCGTTGCTGATGGCAGGGGGTTTATGCCCCCGGGGAACACTGAAGCTTTCTTT
CASSVADGRGFMPPGNTEAFF
>TRBV5-1|TRBJ1-1|NA|NA
TGCGCCAGCAGCTTTTCTCCGGGACTCAAGAACACTGAAGCTTTCTTT
CASSFSPGLKNTEAFF
>TRBV28|TRBJ1-2|NA|NA
TGTGCCAGCAGTTTACAGGGGTTTGCTGCCTATGGCTACACCTTC
CASSLQGFAAYGYTF
>TRBV19|TRBJ1-1|NA|NA
TGTGCCAGTAGTATAGAGGCAGGAGGCTACACTGAAGCTTTCTTT
CASSIEAGGYTEAFF
>TRBV13|TRBJ1-1|TRBD1|NA
TGTGCCAGCAGCACCCACAGGGGGACGGGGCTGAACACTGAAGCTTTCTTT
CASSTHRGTGLNTEAFF
>TRBV27|TRBJ2-1|NA|once
TGTGCCAGCAGTCCCGGACTCCGCCCTAGCTCCTACAATGAGCAGTTCTTC
CASSPGLRPSSYNEQFF
>TRBV7-9|TRBJ1-1|TRBD1|once
TGTGCCAGCCTGGCCCGGGGGACAGGGAACGCTGAAGCTTTCTTT
CASLARGTGNAEAFF
>TRBV3-1/TRBV3-2|TRBJ1-5|TRBD1|NA
TGTGCCAGCAGCCTCCGGGACAGGGGCAATCAGCCCCAGCATTTT
CASSLRDRGNQPQHF
>TRBV28|TRBJ1-1|NA|NA
TGTGCCAGCACCAACTCTGGACTGCGTGAAGCTTTCTTT
CASTNSGLREAFF
>TRBV18|TRBJ2-3|NA|NA
TGTGCCAGCTCACCACCCCTAGCGACAGATACGCAGTATTTT
CASSPPLATDTQYF
>TRBV28|TRBJ2-1|NA|once
TGTGCCAGCAGTCCCCGCGAGCTATCAAGCTCCTACAATGAGCAGTTCTTC
CASSPRELSSSYNEQFF